This note documents a single TCR beta chain sequence. Its specific antigen is unknown. Base qualities are not recorded, but no much larger clone differs from it by a single base. The germline V gene provides CDR1 SGHVT and CDR2 SQSDAQ. From its cysteine to its phenylalanine, the CDR3 spans 14 amino acids. Left in the record is the CDR3 DNA by itself, 42 bases read in frame from the first base. Library generation was performed with PCR. TCRdb lists the instrument as NextSeq 500. The raw public data were reprocessed by TCRdb itself: fastp quality trimming at Q25, MiXCR clonotype calling, in-frame beta chains only. Each entry is one CDR3 protein sequence, shown with its most common DNA and genes. Within this sample are approximately 7,000 distinct CDR3 sequences, with almost 30% of them counted one time only. Of the sample, around 15% falls within the top ten clones. This sample is part of a study of immune characterization of retroperitoneal liposarcoma (dated by TCRdb to about 2019).

The sample consisted of blood. The source of this sequence is a male donor with retroperitoneal liposarcoma. This sequence uses TRBV7-4 and TRBJ2-1; the D segment may tentatively be TRBD1 or TRBD2, each giving 5 matched bases. TRBJ2-5 explains the end of the DNA better; the J call may be wrong. For the CDR3, the sequence is CASSLPRDRETQYF. At the DNA level, the sequence is TGTGCCAGCAGCTTACCCAGGGACCGAGAGACCCAGTACTTC.